The 10 T cell receptor beta chains reported below all come from one sample, sequenced in a study of T-cell reconstitution after alpha-beta-depleted transplantation in children. TCRbeta library construction was performed incorporating unique molecular identifiers. TCRdb fed the PCR reads into MiXCR, producing one record per CDR3 protein. This sample has about 500,000 distinct CDR3 sequences; 9.5% to 12% occur once, and the top ten carry around 13%. Sequenced material: PBMCs, mostly from graft donor cells, taken 180 days after TCRalphabeta/CD19-depleted stem cell transplant. The receptors come from a female patient aged 2-10 years who had a stem cell transplant for aplastic anemia, so the T cells may come from the graft donor.

V gene TRBV19 combines with J gene TRBJ2-1, with TRBD2 matching over 8 bases. This CDR3 contains 18 residues. The V gene end was trimmed by 4 bases and the J gene end by 5 bases; junction bases not matched to a gene: 16. The V gene's germline CDR1 is LNHDA and CDR2 SQIVND (reference sequence). The CDR3 bases are TGTGCCAGTAGTAGCCTCCGTCCACTAGCGGATAAAGACAATGAGCAGTTCTTC. This gives the protein CASSSLRPLADKDNEQFF.

The rearrangement links TRBV9 to TRBJ2-1; D remains ambiguous. Germline loops: CDR1 SGDLS, CDR2 YYNGEE. CDR3 size: 12 residues. Trimming left V 5 bases short and J 5 bases short, with 8 bases between. Here the CDR3 DNA reads TGTGCCAGCAGAGCCGGAAACAATGAGCAGTTCTTC. Translating it yields CASRAGNNEQFF.

This clonotype was counted between two and nine times. The chain is built from TRBV25-1 and TRBJ2-7; the match to TRBD2 covers 9 bases. The CDR3 extends over 16 amino acids. Germline V gives CDR1 MGHDK, CDR2 SYGVNS. Losses at the gene ends were 1 base for V and 3 bases for J; bases not matched to a gene: 7. The CDR3 spells CASSESGGLASYEQYF. CDR3 in DNA: TGTGCCAGCAGTGAATCTGGAGGACTAGCGAGCTACGAGCAGTACTTC.

The genes are TRBV5-1 and TRBJ2-5; D possibly corresponds to TRBD1 (6 bases). Germline V gives CDR1 SGHRS, CDR2 YFSETQ. CDR3 length: 14 residues. V lost 4 bases and J lost 5, with 15 bases in between. The CDR3 DNA reads as TGCGCCAGCAGCAATCAACCGAGGGGGGAGACCCAGTACTTC. Translating gives CASSNQPRGETQYF.

This clonotype occurred many times. V is TRBV7-8 and J is TRBJ2-1; D is undetermined. Germline V gene data show CDR1 as SGHVS and CDR2 as FQNEAQ. There are 14 residues in the CDR3. V lost 5 bases and J lost 2, with 10 bases in between. The CDR3 here is CASSPSAPYNEQFF. CDR3 bases: TGTGCCAGCAGCCCGAGCGCCCCCTACAATGAGCAGTTCTTC.

This clonotype was counted between two and nine times. J is TRBJ1-1 and V is TRBV21-1. TRBV21-1 is described as a pseudogene. CDR3 length equals 15 residues. CDR3 DNA sequence: TGTGCCAGCAGCAGAGAGAAGGAGTTAAACACTGAAGCTTTCTTT. This gives the protein CASSREKELNTEAFF.

This clonotype has a handful of counts. The V and J genes are TRBV4-3 and TRBJ1-1; D gene uncertain. Trimming pared 0 bases from V and 7 bases from J, leaving 12 bases between. This CDR3 spans 14 amino acids. From germline, CDR1 is LGHNA and CDR2 YSLEER. The CDR3 nucleotides read TGCGCCAGCAGCCAAGATTGGGCGGCCTTTGAAGCTTTCTTT. This encodes CASSQDWAAFEAFF.

The sample holds many counts of this clonotype. V gene TRBV28 combines with J gene TRBJ1-2, with TRBD1 matching 9 bases. With 6 bases clipped from V and 5 bases from J, the junction kept 4 bases outside the gene matches. Looked up from germline, CDR1 is MDHEN and CDR2 is SYDVKM. The CDR3 is 13 amino acids. The CDR3 DNA reads TGTGCCAGCAGCCCAGGACAGGGGTATGGCTACACCTTC. It is translated as CASSPGQGYGYTF.

The chain is built from TRBV28 and TRBJ1-1, with 9 nucleotides matching TRBD1. The V segment lost 5 bases and the J segment 5 bases; nucleotides outside the gene matches: 12. In germline, CDR1 is MDHEN, CDR2 SYDVKM. CDR3 length equals 16 residues. CDR3 sequence reads: CASSLYRGHRVTEAFF. The CDR3 bases are TGTGCCAGCAGTCTTTACAGGGGGCATCGGGTAACTGAAGCTTTCTTT.

The table lists this clonotype with many counts. The chain is built from TRBV28 and TRBJ2-3; D is unresolved. This CDR3 spans 13 amino acids. Germline-derived CDR1 and CDR2 are MDHEN and SYDVKM. The V and J ends lost 1 base and 4 bases respectively, with 6 bases between them. In DNA, the CDR3 is TGTGCCAGCAGTTTATACAGCGCAGATACGCAGTATTTT. Its translation is CASSLYSADTQYF.